This T cell receptor (beta chain) derives from a study of blood T cells in healthy people across ages. Primers used in a second PCR of roughly 6 to 12 cycles were a sample-barcoded 5' primer and a J-beta primer mix. From the 5' RACE reads, TCRdb called clonotypes with MiXCR, one entry per CDR3 protein. The repertoire includes 450,000 to 600,000 distinct CDR3 sequences, 27% of them detected once, and approximately 3.3% sits in the top ten. These data also featured in a second study, about T cells of mothers and their children.

The sample consisted of blood. This sequence was found in a boy aged 2 to 9 in good health.

The CDR3 nucleotides read TGCAGTTCTTATCCGACAGGGGGATTAGGCTACACCTTC. Amino acid sequence: CSSYPTGGLGYTF. The chain employs TRBV20-1 and TRBJ1-2; 9 bases align to TRBD1. CDR1 is DFQATT and CDR2 is SNEGSKA in the germline V gene (reference sequence). J was trimmed by 8 bases and V by 8 bases; bases with no gene match: 12. The CDR3 loop spans 13 amino acids.